The clone carrying this T cell receptor beta chain came up many times. This sample is part of a study of Graves' ophthalmopathy and Graves' hyperthyroidism. Researchers took RNA transcripts and amplified TCR beta CDR3 regions from them. RT-PCR was first run with HTBI primers, then multiplex PCR in a second round. MiXCR, applied by TCRdb to the multiplex PCR reads, yields one record per CDR3 protein. The sample includes some 410,000 distinct CDR3 sequences, more than 20% of them seen just once. From germline, CDR1 is ENHRY and CDR2 SYGVKD. V lost 2 bases and J 9 bases, leaving 7 bases between the germline ends. This CDR3 is 11 amino acids long.

Sequencing was done on a sample of peripheral blood. The TCR comes from a woman between 18 and 30 years old with stable Graves' hyperthyroidism. The V call is TRBV10-3, the J call TRBJ2-5, with D tentatively TRBD2 (6 bases). CDR3 region: CAISEGEAQYF. CDR3 sequence (DNA): TGTGCCATCAGTGAGGGGGAGGCCCAGTACTTC.